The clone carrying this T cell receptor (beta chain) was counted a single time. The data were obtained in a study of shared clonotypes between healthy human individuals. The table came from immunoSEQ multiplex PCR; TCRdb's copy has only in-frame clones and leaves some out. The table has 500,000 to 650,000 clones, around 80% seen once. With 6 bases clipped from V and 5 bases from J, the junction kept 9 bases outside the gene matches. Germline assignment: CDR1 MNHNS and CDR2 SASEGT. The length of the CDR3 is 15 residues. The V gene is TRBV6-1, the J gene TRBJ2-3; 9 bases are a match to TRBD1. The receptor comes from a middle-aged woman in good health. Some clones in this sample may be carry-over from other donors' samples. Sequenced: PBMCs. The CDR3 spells CASRMTGGFKDTQYF. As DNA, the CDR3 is TGTGCCAGCAGGATGACAGGGGGGTTTAAAGATACGCAGTATTTT.